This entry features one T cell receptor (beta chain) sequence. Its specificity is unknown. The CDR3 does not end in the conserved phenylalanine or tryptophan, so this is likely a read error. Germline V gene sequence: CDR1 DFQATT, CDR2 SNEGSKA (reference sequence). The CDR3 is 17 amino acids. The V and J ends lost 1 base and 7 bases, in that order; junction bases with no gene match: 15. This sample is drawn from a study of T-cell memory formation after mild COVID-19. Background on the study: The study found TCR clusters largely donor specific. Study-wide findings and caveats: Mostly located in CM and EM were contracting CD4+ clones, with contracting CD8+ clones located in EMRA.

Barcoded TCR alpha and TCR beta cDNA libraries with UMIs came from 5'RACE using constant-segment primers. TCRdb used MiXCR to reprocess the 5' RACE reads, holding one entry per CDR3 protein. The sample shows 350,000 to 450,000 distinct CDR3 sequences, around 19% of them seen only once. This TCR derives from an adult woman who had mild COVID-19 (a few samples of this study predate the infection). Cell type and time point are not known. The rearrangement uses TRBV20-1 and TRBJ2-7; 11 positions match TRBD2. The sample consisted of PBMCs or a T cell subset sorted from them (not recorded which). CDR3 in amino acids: CSARVFTGTSGRWEQYS. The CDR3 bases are TGCAGTGCTAGAGTTTTTACAGGTACTAGCGGGAGATGGGAGCAGTACTCC.